This T cell receptor (beta chain) was sequenced during a study of blood T cell repertoires in COVID-19 (TCRdb year 2020). About the study as a whole: Collaborator samples came from the United States, Italy and Spain and covered acute and convalescent phases of COVID-19. Subjects who had been exposed to COVID-19, were actively infected with it, or had recovered from it provided the deeply sampled blood TCRbeta repertoires that made up the dataset. Where available, HLA class I and class II types were obtained from metadata supplied by the sample provider rather than from assay-based typing. Sample metadata almost always included a de-identified subject ID, COVID-19 status, age in years and sex. Samples were obtained from the ongoing ImmuneRACE study (first 160 participants) and from 1,000 to 1,500 subjects provided by 6 global collaborators. The material from the prospective study consisted of cDNA or gDNA derived from T cells, B-cell-depleted T cells, or PBMCs. The repertoires were released in a freely available public database intended as a resource for research on the immune response to SARS-CoV-2.

The investigation overall reported the following: Clinical and demographic metadata were provided uncurated, with the amount varying by source and participant.

The immunoSEQ Assay, a bias-controlled multiplex PCR, was used to amplify TCRbeta CDR3 regions from genomic DNA. In the authors' own workflow: The number of nucleated cells in each sample was estimated by amplification of reference gene primers within the assay. To quantify the absolute abundance of each unique TCRbeta CDR3 rearrangement, sequence reads were collapsed and filtered. For each sample, productive Simpson clonality was calculated as the square root of Simpson's diversity index over productive rearrangements. Imported from immuneACCESS, the table was reduced by TCRdb to in-frame sequences with V and J called. These copies leave out some clones; in studies compared against another copy, an unresolved V gene accounts for under half, and the cause of the remainder is not known. The V and J calls and clone size are taken from that table; D and trimming were inferred from the DNA. The sample contains hundreds of thousands of clones, around 90% of them found a single time. The top ten clones comprise 0.7% to 0.85% of the sample.

CDR1 and CDR2 are drawn from the germline V gene: SGDLS, YYNGEE. The CDR3 contains 15 residues, cysteine and phenylalanine counted. Solely the CDR3 DNA is kept, with 45 bases framed from the first base. The germline ends are 12 bases apart after V is trimmed by 4 bases and J by 0 bases. Whole blood was collected in K2EDTA tubes by collaborating institutions according to the institutions' own protocols. For TCRbeta analysis, collaborator samples were shipped as frozen whole blood, as isolated PBMCs, or as DNA extracted from either sample type. For this clone: Its recognized antigen is unknown. Per-base qualities were not stored, and no clone one base away is much larger.

The sample was peripheral blood. Recombination joined TRBV9 with TRBJ2-3, with the D gene call left open. The TCR originated in a woman in her 30s with acute or convalescent COVID-19. CDR3 sequence: CASSFSGSSTDTQYF. The nucleotides read TGTGCCAGCAGCTTCAGTGGCTCAAGCACAGATACGCAGTATTTT.